This T cell receptor beta chain was found in a study of neoadjuvant anti-PD-1 for oral cavity cancer (dated by TCRdb to the early 2020s). Concerning the study at large: Patients mostly received three to four biweekly doses of nivolumab at 3 mg/kg before curative-intent surgical resection. An approximately 30% response rate was observed in the parent correlative cohort, in which about a dozen patients were included. Patients without progression received a fourth nivolumab dose around day 43 and underwent definitive surgical resection on days 50-56. Responders were defined as patients with complete response, partial response or stable disease by RECIST 1.1; non-responders were defined as patients with progression.

What the authors observed across the whole study: Higher pretreatment blood Treg/Th17 ratios correlated with higher pretreatment blood TCRbeta clonality and lower post-treatment tumor TCRbeta clonality. Only three patients per response group were included in the TCR analyses, and the authors called for validation in larger cohorts. After neoadjuvant nivolumab, T cell clonality (Gini index) in PBMCs was significantly higher in non-responders than in responders.

The label giving this sample's time point can be read as: before neoadjuvant nivolumab. None of the patients had received prior systemic or radiation treatment, and all were newly diagnosed with stage II-IVA oral cavity squamous cell carcinoma. The cohort was composed of patients with HPV-negative, locally advanced oral cavity squamous cell carcinoma. Peripheral blood mononuclear cells were analyzed directly, without maintenance or expansion in culture. Samples came from a longitudinal correlative study of a single-arm phase II trial of neoadjuvant nivolumab in oral cavity squamous cell carcinoma. Subject-matched pre- and post-treatment PBMCs and tumors from three responders and three non-responders were subjected to genomic DNA-based TCRbeta sequencing. Peripheral blood mononuclear cells were drawn once before nivolumab treatment and a second time after treatment, when surgery took place. Genomic DNA was isolated from PBMCs using the Maxwell RSC DNA from Cells kit.

With respect to this clone: Its target antigen remains unknown. No much larger clone exists at a distance of one base, and base qualities are not known.

For deep sequencing of PBMC libraries, mostly approximately 460 ng of input genomic DNA was used, and six replicates were run per sample. TCRbeta libraries were prepared with the immunoSEQ hsTCRbeta kit according to the manufacturer's instructions. An Illumina NovaSeq 6000 S4 flow cell was used to sequence the final libraries, which had first been combined to 3 nM. The original pipeline was this. The immunoSEQ Analyzer handled quality control and preprocessing of the raw data. The analysis was limited to productive rearrangements, and each clonotype was defined by a unique CDR3 amino acid sequence. Repertoire clonality was estimated as the Gini-Simpson index, which was computed with the R package tcR. Student's t test was used to compare Gini indices, while Pearson correlation assessed associations with tumor size change. TCRdb carries this immuneACCESS record with in-frame sequences only. Its versions omit some clonotypes, under half of them owing to an unresolved V gene in the studies checked, with the rest unexplained. From that table come the V and J calls and clone size; the DNA was used to work out D and trimming. In this sample the table shows some 66,000 clones, around 83% of which occur a single time. 3% to 4% of the sample belongs to the ten largest clones.

Including cysteine and phenylalanine, the CDR3 has 13 amino acids. Only the CDR3 portion is preserved as DNA: 39 bases, with reading frame beginning at the first base. CDR1 and CDR2, per the germline V gene, are MNHEY and SVGAGI. At the junction V is shortened by 4 bases and J by 4 bases, with 10 bases in between. The sequence was obtained from a person between 40 and 79 years old with oral cavity squamous cell carcinoma. The sequence links TRBV6-5 to TRBJ1-2; the D gene assignment is ambiguous. The sample consisted of PBMCs, taken before nivolumab (anti-PD-1) treatment. The DNA is TGTGCCAGCAGTTTTGGACGAACCTATGGCTACACCTTC. The resulting protein is CASSFGRTYGYTF.